This TCR beta chain was sequenced during a study of human versus mouse CDR3 diversity and MHC coevolution. Study observations and caveats: By iCHAO1, human TCR beta clonotypes numbered approximately 1.6 million, the most.

This CDR3 spans 15 amino acids. Germline V gene sequence: CDR1 SGHNT, CDR2 YYREEE (reference sequence). V shed 1 base and J 4 bases; nucleotides not matched to a gene: 6. A note on this clone: The antigen is not known.

The data were produced by immunoSEQ multiplex PCR, yet TCRdb's version contains in-frame clones alone and is incomplete. The top ten hold about 19% of the sample, which has just under 60,000 clones, 94% seen once. The rearrangement links TRBV5-4 to TRBJ2-7, with TRBD1 matching over 9 bases. Sequenced input: naive CD4+ T cells from blood. Noted subset: CD45RO-negative CD62L-positive naive CD4 T cells. This clonotype originated in a person aged 55 to 75 in good health. CDR3 residues: CASSLPGTGSYEQYF. The CDR3 nucleotides are TGTGCCAGCAGCTTGCCTGGGACAGGGTCATACGAGCAGTACTTC.